This T cell receptor (beta chain) appears in the sequencing data of a study of T cell responses to AZD1222 COVID-19 vaccine. General study results and limits: Repertoires were sampled only after the peak T cell response. CD4 TCRs associated with vaccination spanned spike, dominating at 160-218 and 743-854.

A word on this clone: What it binds is unknown.

TCRdb keeps only in-frame clones here, not all; method: immunoSEQ multiplex PCR. The profile shows roughly 200,000 clones, just over 85% of them singletons. The CDR3 has 15 residues. V lost 4 bases to trimming and J lost 5 bases, with 14 bases between them. The germline CDR1 and CDR2 sequences are LNHNV and YYDKDF (reference sequence). V gene TRBV15 combines with J gene TRBJ1-4, with D unresolved. The receptor comes from an adult in good health. The sample here was peripheral blood, taken on day 0 of AZD1222 vaccination. CDR3: CATSIEAPDNEKLFF. The CDR3 coding sequence is TGTGCCACCAGCATTGAGGCCCCTGACAATGAAAAACTGTTTTTT.